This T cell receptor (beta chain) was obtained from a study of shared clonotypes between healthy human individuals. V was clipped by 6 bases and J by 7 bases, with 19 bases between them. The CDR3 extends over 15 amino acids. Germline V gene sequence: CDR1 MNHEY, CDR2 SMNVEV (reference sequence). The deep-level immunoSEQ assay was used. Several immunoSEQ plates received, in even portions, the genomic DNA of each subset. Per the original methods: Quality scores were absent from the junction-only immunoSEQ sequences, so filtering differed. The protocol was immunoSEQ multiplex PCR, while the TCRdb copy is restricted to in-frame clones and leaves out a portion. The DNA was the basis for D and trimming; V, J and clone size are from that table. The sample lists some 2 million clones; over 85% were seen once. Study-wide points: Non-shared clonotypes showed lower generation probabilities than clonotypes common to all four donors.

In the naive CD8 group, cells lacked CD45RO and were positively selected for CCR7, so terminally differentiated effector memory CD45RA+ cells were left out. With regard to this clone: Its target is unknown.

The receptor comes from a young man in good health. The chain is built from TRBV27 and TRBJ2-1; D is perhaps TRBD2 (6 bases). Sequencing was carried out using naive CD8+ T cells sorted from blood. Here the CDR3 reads CASSLGGGLWNEQFF. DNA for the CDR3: TGTGCCAGCAGCTTGGGGGGAGGTCTATGGAATGAGCAGTTCTTC.